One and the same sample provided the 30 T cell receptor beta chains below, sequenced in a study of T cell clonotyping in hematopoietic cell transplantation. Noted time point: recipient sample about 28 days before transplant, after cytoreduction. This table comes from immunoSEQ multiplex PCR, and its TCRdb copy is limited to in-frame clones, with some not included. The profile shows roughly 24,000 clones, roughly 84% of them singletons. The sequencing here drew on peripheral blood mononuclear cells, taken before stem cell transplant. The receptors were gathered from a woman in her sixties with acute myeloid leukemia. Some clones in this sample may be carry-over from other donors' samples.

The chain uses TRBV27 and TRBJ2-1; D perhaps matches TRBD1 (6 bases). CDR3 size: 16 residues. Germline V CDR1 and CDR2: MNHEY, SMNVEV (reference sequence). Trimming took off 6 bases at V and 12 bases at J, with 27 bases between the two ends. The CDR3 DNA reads TGTGCCAGCAGCCCAACCGGGACAATACGTTCCCAACGGCAGTTCTTC. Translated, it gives CASSPTGTIRSQRQFF.

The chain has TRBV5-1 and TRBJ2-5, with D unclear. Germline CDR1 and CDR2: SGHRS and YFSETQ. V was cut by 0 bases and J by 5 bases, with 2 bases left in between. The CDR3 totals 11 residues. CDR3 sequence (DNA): TGCGCCAGCAGCTTGGTGGAGACCCAGTACTTC. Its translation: CASSLVETQYF.

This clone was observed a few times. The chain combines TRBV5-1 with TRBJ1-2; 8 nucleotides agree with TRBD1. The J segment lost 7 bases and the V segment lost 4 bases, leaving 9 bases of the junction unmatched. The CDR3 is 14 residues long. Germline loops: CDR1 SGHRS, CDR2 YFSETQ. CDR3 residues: CASSPSDRGVGYTF. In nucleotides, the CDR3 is TGCGCCAGCAGCCCGTCCGACAGGGGCGTTGGCTACACCTTC.

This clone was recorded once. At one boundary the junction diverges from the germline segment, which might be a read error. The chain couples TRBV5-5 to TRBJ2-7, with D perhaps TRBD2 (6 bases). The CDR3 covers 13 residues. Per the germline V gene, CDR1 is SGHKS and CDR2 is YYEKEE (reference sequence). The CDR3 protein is CASSFDVEGLLNF. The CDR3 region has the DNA TGTGCCAGCAGCTTCGATGTCGAGGGACTCCTGAACTTC.

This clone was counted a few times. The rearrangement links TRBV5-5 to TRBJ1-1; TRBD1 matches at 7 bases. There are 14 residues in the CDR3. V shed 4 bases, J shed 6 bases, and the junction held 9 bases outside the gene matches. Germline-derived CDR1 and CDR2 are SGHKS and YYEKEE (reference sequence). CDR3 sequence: CASSTTGNRAEAFF. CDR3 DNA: TGTGCCAGCAGCACGACAGGGAACAGGGCTGAAGCTTTCTTT.

The CDR3: CASSLPSGGLETQYF. The CDR3, as DNA: TGTGCCAGCAGCTTACCTAGCGGGGGGTTGGAGACCCAGTACTTC. The V and J genes are TRBV7-2 and TRBJ2-5; 11 bases match TRBD2. After removal of 2 bases from V and 5 bases from J, the junction contained 4 bases not matched to a gene. Germline loops: CDR1 SGHTA, CDR2 FQGNSA. There are 15 residues in the CDR3. Based on the CDR3 plus reference TRBV7-2 and TRBJ2-5, the full variable domain is GAGVSQSPSNKVTEKGKDVELRCDPISGHTALYWYRQSLGQGLEFLIYFQGNSAPDKSGLPSDRFSAERTGGSVSTLTIQRTQQEDSAVYLCASSLPSGGLETQYFGPGTRLLVL.

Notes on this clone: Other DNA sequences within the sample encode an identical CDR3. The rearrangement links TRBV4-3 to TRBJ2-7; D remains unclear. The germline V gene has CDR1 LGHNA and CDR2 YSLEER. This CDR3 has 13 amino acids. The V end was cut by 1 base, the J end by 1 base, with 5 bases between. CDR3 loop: CASSQGRSYEQYF. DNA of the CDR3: TGCGCCAGCAGCCAAGGTCGTTCCTACGAGCAGTACTTC.

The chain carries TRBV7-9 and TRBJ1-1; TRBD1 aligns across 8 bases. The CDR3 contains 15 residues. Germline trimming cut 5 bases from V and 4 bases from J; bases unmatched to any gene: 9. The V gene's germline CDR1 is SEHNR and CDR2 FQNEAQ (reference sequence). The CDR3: CASSPQGVQGTEAFF. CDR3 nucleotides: TGTGCCAGCAGCCCACAGGGGGTTCAAGGCACTGAAGCTTTCTTT. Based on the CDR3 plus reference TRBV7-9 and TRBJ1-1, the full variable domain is DTGVSQNPRHKITKRGQNVTFRCDPISEHNRLYWYRQTLGQGPEFLTYFQNEAQLEKSRLLSDRFSAERPKGSFSTLEIQRTEQGDSAMYLCASSPQGVQGTEAFFGQGTRLTVV.

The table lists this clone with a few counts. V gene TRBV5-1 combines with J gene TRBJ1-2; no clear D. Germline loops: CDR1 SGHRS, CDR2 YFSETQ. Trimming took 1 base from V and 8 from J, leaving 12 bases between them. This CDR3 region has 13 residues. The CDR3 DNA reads TGCGCCAGCAGCTTGTGGGTCGGGCGCGGCTACACCTTC. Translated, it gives CASSLWVGRGYTF.

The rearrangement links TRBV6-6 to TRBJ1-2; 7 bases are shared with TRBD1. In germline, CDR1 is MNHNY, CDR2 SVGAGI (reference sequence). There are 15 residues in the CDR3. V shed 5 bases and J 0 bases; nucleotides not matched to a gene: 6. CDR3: CASSTDRAANYGYTF. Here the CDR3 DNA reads TGTGCCAGCAGTACAGACAGGGCAGCTAACTATGGCTACACCTTC.

DNA for the CDR3: TGTGCCAGCACCCTCGGGAGTAGCGGGGGAGTAGGGACAGATACGCAGTATTTT. Translated, it gives CASTLGSSGGVGTDTQYF. The chain uses TRBV2 and TRBJ2-3; TRBD2 matches at 9 bases. Per the germline V gene, CDR1 is SNHLY and CDR2 is FYNNEI. J was trimmed by 3 bases and V by 7 bases; bases with no gene match: 17. The CDR3 contains 18 residues.

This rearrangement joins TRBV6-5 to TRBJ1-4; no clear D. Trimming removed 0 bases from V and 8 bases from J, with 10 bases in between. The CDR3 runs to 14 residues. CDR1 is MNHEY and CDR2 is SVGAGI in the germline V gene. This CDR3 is CASSYSAGGEKLFF. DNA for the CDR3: TGTGCCAGCAGTTACTCGGCGGGTGGGGAAAAACTGTTTTTT.

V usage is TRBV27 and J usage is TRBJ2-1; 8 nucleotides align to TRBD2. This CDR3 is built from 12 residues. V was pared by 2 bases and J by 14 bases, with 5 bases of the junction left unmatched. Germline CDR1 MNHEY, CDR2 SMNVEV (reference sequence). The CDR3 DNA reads TGTGCCAGCAGTTTACCAGCGGGAGAGAAGTTCTTC. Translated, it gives CASSLPAGEKFF.

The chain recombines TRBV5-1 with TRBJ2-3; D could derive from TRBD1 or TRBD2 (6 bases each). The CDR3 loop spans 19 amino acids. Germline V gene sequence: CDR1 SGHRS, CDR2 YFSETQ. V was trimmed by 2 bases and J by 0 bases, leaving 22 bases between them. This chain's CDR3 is CASSFPGAIPHSSTDTQYF. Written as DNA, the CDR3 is TGCGCCAGCAGCTTTCCGGGGGCTATCCCCCATTCTAGCACAGATACGCAGTATTTT. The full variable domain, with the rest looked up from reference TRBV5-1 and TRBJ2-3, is KAGVTQTPRYLIKTRGQQVTLSCSPISGHRSVSWYQQTPGQGLQFLFEYFSETQRNKGNFPGRFSGRQFSNSRSEMNVSTLELGDSALYLCASSFPGAIPHSSTDTQYFGPGTRLTVL.

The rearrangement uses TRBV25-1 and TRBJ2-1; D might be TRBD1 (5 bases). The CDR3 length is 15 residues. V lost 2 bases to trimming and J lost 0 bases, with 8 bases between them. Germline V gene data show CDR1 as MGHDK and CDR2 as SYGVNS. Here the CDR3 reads CASSEQGVSYNEQFF. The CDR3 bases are TGTGCCAGCAGTGAACAAGGGGTCTCCTACAATGAGCAGTTCTTC.

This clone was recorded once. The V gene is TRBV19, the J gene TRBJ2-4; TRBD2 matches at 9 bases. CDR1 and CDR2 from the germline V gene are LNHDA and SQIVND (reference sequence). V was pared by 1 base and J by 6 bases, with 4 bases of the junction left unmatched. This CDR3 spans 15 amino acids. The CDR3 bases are TGTGCCAGTAGTATAGTGGGCGGGAGGGCAAACATTCAGTACTTC. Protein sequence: CASSIVGGRANIQYF.

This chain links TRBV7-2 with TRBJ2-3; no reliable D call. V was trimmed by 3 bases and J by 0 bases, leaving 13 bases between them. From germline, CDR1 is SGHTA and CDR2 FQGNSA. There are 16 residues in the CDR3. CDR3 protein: CASSLVLIGSTDTQYF. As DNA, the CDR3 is TGTGCCAGCAGCTTGGTCCTCATAGGTAGCACAGATACGCAGTATTTT.

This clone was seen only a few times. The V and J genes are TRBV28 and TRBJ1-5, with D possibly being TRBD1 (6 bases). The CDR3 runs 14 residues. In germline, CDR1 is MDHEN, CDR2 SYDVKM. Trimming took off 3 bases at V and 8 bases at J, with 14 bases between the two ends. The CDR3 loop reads CASSFSRQVKPQHF. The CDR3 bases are TGTGCCAGCAGTTTCTCTAGACAGGTCAAGCCCCAGCATTTT.

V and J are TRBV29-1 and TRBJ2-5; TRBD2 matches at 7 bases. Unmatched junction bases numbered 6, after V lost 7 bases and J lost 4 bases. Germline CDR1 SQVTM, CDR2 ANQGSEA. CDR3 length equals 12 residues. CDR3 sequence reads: CSAWTGGETQYF. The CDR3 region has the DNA TGCAGCGCCTGGACGGGAGGAGAGACCCAGTACTTC.

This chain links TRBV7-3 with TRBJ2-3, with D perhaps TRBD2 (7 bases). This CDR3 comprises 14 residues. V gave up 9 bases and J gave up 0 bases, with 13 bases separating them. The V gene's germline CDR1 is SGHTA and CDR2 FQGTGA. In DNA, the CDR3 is TGTGCCAGTAACAAGGGGGGGAGCACAGATACGCAGTATTTT. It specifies CASNKGGSTDTQYF.

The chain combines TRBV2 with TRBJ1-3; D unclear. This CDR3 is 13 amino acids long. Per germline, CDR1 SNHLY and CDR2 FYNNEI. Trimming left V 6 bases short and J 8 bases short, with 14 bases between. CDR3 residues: CASSPLVLDTIYF. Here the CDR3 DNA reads TGTGCCAGCAGCCCATTAGTCCTGGACACCATATATTTT.

In DNA, the CDR3 is TGCGCCAGCGGGCGTGGAGGCGAGAACACTGAAGCTTTCTTT. Translating gives CASGRGGENTEAFF. This rearrangement joins TRBV5-1 to TRBJ1-1; no firm D call. Germline CDR1 is SGHRS and CDR2 is YFSETQ. Trimming pared 7 bases from V and 1 base from J, leaving 14 bases between. CDR3 length: 14 residues.

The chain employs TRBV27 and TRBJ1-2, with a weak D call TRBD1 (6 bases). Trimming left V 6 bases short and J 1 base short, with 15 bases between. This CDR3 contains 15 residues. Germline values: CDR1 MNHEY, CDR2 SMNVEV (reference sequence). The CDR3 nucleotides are TGTGCCAGCAGACCCGGTACAGGGTTTAACTATGGCTACACCTTC. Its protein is CASRPGTGFNYGYTF.

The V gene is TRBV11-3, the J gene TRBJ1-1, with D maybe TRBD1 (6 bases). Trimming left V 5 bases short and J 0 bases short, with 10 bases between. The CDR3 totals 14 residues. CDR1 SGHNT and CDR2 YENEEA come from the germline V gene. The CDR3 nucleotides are TGTGCCAGCAGCAAAACAGGGATGAACACTGAAGCTTTCTTT. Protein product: CASSKTGMNTEAFF.

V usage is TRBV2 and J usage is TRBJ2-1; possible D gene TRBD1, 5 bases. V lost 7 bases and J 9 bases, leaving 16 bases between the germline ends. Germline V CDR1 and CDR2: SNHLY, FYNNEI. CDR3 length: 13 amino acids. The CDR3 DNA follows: TGTGCCAGCAACAAGGCGTTGGGGCCTGAGCAGTTCTTC. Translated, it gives CASNKALGPEQFF.

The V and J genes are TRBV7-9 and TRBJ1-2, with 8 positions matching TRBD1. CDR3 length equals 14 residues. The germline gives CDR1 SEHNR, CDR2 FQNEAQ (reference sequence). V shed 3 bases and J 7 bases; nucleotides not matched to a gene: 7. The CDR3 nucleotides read TGTGCCAGCAGCTTTTCGCAGGGGGCGGCTGGCTACACCTTC. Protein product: CASSFSQGAAGYTF.

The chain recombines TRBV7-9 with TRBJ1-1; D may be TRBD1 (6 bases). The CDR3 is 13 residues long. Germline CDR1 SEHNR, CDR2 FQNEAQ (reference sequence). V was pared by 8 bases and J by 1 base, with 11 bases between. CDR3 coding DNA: TGTGCCAGCGCTCAGGGGCCGAACACTGAAGCTTTCTTT. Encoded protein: CASAQGPNTEAFF.

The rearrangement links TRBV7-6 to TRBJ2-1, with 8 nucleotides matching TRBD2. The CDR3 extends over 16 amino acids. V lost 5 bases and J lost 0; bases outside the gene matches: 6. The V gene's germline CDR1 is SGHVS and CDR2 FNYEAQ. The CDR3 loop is CASSPGGGSSYNEQFF. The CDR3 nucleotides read TGTGCCAGCAGCCCCGGGGGGGGAAGCTCCTACAATGAGCAGTTCTTC.

As DNA, the CDR3 is TGTGCCAGCAGCTTGAGCACTGAAGCTTTCTTT. Its protein product is CASSLSTEAFF. The chain has TRBV5-8 and TRBJ1-1; D ambiguous. Trimming stripped 1 base from V and 4 bases from J, with 2 bases between. The CDR3 totals 11 residues. The germline V gene has CDR1 SGHTS and CDR2 YDEGEE.

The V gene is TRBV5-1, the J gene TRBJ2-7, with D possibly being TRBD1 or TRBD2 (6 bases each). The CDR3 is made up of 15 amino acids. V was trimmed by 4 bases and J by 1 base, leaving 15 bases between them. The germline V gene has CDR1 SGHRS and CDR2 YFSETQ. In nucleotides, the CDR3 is TGCGCCAGCAGCCCCAGGCAGGGGACTTCCTACGAGCAGTACTTC. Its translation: CASSPRQGTSYEQYF.